This T cell receptor beta chain was retrieved from a study of blood T cell repertoires in COVID-19. The overall study: PBMCs, B-cell-depleted T cells, or T cells provided the cDNA or gDNA that made up the material.

The data were produced by immunoSEQ multiplex PCR, yet TCRdb's version contains in-frame clones alone and is incomplete. The data show about 91,000 clones, 60% to 85% seen once. Germline loops: CDR1 SGHTA, CDR2 FQGTGA. J was trimmed by 5 bases and V by 4 bases; bases with no gene match: 4. The CDR3 has 14 amino acids. Sequenced sample: peripheral blood. The TCR originated in a woman of 80 years or more with acute or convalescent COVID-19. The J gene is TRBJ2-2, the V gene TRBV7-3; 7 positions match TRBD2. DNA of the CDR3: TGTGCCAGCAGCTATAGCGGGTTAACCGGGGAGCTGTTTTTT. Translated: CASSYSGLTGELFF.